This entry describes one T cell receptor (beta chain). These data belong to a study of blood T cell repertoires in COVID-19. The overall study: Acute and convalescent COVID-19 specimens originated in the United States, Italy and Spain. PBMCs, B-cell-depleted T cells, or T cells provided the cDNA or gDNA that made up the material.

Patients of the Seattle cohort, enrolled during active infection, were followed longitudinally. Looked up from germline, CDR1 is MNHEY and CDR2 is SVGEGT. V lost 4 bases to trimming and J lost 2 bases; unmatched junction nucleotides: 4. CDR3 length: 15 amino acids. How the authors handled the data: Estimated nucleated cell counts came from reference gene primer amplification. Data came from immunoSEQ multiplex PCR; TCRdb stores just in-frame clones and leaves some out. The DNA was the basis for D and trimming; V, J and clone size are from that table. The sample records about 170,000 clones, roughly nine tenths being singletons.

The TCR originated in a woman aged 55-70 years with COVID-19, enrolled during active disease. The sequencing input was peripheral blood. The V call is TRBV6-2 or TRBV6-3, the J call TRBJ2-7; 11 bases align to TRBD2. Here the CDR3 reads CASSLGTSGPYEQYF. The CDR3 DNA sequence: TGTGCCAGCAGTTTAGGGACTAGCGGTCCCTACGAGCAGTACTTC.